A single sample is the source of the 4 T cell receptor beta chains below, sequenced in a study of shared clonotypes between healthy human individuals. Method: immunoSEQ multiplex PCR; TCRdb's copy keeps in-frame clones and lacks some. The sample carries about 2.4 million clones, approximately 94% recorded once. Sequencing was carried out using naive CD4+ T cells from PBMCs. Specified subset: CD45RA+ positively selected. All receptors derive from a man aged 18 to 29 in good health. Some clones in this sample may be carry-over from other donors' samples.

The gene calls are TRBV11-2 and TRBJ2-5, with 7 bases matching TRBD1. The J call may be in error: the DNA end matches TRBJ2-7 better. CDR3 length: 15 residues. The V gene's germline CDR1 is SGHAT and CDR2 FQNNGV. CDR3 sequence: CASSDPGQITYEQYF. DNA for the CDR3: TGTGCCAGCAGCGACCCGGGACAGATTACCTACGAGCAGTACTTC.

The chain employs TRBV28 and TRBJ2-2, with 7 bases matching TRBD1. This CDR3 contains 13 residues. J was trimmed by 6 bases and V by 5 bases; bases with no gene match: 3. The germline V gene encodes CDR1 MDHEN and CDR2 SYDVKM. The DNA of the CDR3 is TGTGCCAGCAGTCGACAGGGCTCCGGGGAGCTGTTTTTT. Translating gives CASSRQGSGELFF.

This rearrangement joins TRBV25-1 to TRBJ2-6; TRBD1 aligns across 7 bases. The CDR3 is 18 amino acids. V gave up 0 bases and J gave up 2 bases; unmatched junction bases: 7. Germline CDR1 is MGHDK and CDR2 is SYGVNS. The CDR3 region has the DNA TGTGCCAGCAGTGAATATAGGGGGCGACAAGCTGGGGCCAACGTCCTGACTTTC. This encodes CASSEYRGRQAGANVLTF.

The J gene is TRBJ2-2, the V gene TRBV5-1, with 11 bases that match TRBD2. The CDR3 extends over 16 amino acids. Trimming removed 3 bases from V and 3 bases from J; junction bases left unmatched: 4. Germline V gene lookup returns CDR1 SGHRS and CDR2 YFSETQ. CDR3 in DNA: TGCGCCAGCAGCTGGGGACTAGCGGAATACACCGGGGAGCTGTTTTTT. Its protein product is CASSWGLAEYTGELFF.